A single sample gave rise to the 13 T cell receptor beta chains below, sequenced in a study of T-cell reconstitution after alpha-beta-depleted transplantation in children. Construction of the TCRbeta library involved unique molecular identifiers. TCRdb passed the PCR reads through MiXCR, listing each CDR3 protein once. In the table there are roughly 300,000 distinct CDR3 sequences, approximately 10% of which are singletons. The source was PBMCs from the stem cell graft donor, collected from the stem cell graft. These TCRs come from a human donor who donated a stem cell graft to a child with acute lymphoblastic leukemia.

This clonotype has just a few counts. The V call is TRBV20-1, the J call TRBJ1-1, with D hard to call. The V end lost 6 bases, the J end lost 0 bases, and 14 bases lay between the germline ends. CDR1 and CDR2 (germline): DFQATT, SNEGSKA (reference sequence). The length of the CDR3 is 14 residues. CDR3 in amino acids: CSAALGQLNTEAFF. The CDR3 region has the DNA TGCAGTGCAGCCCTCGGCCAGTTGAACACTGAAGCTTTCTTT.

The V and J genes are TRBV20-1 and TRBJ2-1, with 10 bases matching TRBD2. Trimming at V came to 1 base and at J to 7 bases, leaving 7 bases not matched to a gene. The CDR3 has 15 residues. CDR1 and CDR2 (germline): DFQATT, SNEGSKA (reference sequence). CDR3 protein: CSARGLAGVGNEQFF. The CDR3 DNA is TGCAGTGCTAGAGGCCTAGCGGGAGTCGGTAATGAGCAGTTCTTC.

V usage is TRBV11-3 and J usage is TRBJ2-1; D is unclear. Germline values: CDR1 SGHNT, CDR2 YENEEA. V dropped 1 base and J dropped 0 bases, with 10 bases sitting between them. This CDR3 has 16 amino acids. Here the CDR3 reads CASSLVSASSYNEQFF. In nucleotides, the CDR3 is TGTGCCAGCAGCTTAGTCTCCGCGAGCTCCTACAATGAGCAGTTCTTC.

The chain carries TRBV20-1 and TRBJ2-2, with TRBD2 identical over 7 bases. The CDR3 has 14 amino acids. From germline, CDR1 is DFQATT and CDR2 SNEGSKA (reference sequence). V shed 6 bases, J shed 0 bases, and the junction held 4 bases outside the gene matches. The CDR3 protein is CSAGGGANTGELFF. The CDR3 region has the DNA TGCAGTGCGGGCGGGGGTGCGAACACCGGGGAGCTGTTTTTT.

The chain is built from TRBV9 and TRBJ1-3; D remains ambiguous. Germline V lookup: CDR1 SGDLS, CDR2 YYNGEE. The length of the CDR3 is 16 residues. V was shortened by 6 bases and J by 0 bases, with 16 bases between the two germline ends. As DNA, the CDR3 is TGTGCCAGCACCGCTGACGTCTCGCACTCTGGAAACACCATATATTTT. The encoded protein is CASTADVSHSGNTIYF.

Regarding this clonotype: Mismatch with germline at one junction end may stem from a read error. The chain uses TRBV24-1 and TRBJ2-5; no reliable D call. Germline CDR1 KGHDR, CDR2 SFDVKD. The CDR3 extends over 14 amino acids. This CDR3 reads CATSDLVYQATQYF. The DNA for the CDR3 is TGTGCCACCAGTGATTTGGTCTACCAAGCGACCCAGTACTTC.

Here the CDR3 reads CASSFLDQGTDTQYF. The DNA of the CDR3 is TGCGCCAGCAGCTTCCTGGACCAGGGAACAGATACGCAGTATTTT. The gene calls are TRBV5-1 and TRBJ2-3, with D maybe TRBD1 (5 bases). V lost 2 bases, J lost 3 bases, and 13 bases lay in between. Germline V gene sequence: CDR1 SGHRS, CDR2 YFSETQ. There are 15 residues in the CDR3.

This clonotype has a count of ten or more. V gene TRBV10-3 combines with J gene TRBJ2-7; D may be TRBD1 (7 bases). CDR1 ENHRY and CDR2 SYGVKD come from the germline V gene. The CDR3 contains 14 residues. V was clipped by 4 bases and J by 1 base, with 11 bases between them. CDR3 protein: CAISGGTASYEQYF. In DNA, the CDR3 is TGTGCCATCAGTGGCGGGACAGCATCCTACGAGCAGTACTTC.

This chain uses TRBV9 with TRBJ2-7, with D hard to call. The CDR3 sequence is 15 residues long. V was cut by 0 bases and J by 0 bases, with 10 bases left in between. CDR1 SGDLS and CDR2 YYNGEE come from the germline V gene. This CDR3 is CASSVGLIASYEQYF. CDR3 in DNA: TGTGCCAGCAGCGTAGGTCTTATCGCCTCCTACGAGCAGTACTTC. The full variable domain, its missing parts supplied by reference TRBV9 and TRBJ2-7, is DSGVTQTPKHLITATGQRVTLRCSPRSGDLSVYWYQQSLDQGLQFLIQYYNGEERAKGNILERFSAQQFPDLHSELNLSSLELGDSALYFCASSVGLIASYEQYFGPGTRLTVT.

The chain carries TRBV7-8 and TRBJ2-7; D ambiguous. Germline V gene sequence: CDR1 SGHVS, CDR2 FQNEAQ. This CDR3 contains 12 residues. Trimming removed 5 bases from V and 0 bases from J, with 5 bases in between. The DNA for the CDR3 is TGTGCCAGCAGCGCTCACTCCTACGAGCAGTACTTC. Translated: CASSAHSYEQYF. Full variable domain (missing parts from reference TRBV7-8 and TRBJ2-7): GAGVSQSPRYKVAKRGQDVALRCDPISGHVSLFWYQQALGQGPEFLTYFQNEAQLDKSGLPSDRFFAERPEGSVSTLKIQRTQQEDSAVYLCASSAHSYEQYFGPGTRLTVT.

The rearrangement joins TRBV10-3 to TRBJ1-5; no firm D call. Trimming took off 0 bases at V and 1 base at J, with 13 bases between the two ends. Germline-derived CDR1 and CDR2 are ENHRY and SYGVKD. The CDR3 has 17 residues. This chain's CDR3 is CAISESKAGNSNQPQHF. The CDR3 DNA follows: TGTGCCATCAGTGAGTCGAAGGCCGGGAACAGCAATCAGCCCCAGCATTTT.

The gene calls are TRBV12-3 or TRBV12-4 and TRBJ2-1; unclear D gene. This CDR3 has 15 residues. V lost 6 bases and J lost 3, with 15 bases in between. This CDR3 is CASRRSALNYNEQFF. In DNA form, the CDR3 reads TGTGCCAGCAGGAGATCGGCGCTCAACTACAATGAGCAGTTCTTC.

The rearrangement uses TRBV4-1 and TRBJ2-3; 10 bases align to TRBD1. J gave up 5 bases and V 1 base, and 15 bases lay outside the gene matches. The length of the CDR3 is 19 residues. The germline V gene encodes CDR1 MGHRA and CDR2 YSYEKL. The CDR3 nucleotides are TGCGCCAGCAGCCAAGGCAAACTCCTCGGGACAGGGGTAGGAGATACGCAGTATTTT. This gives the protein CASSQGKLLGTGVGDTQYF.